A selection of T cell receptor beta chains follows, all from one sample in a study of T-cell reconstitution after alpha-beta-depleted transplantation in children. In TCRdb, the PCR reads were re-called with MiXCR into one record per CDR3 protein. The sample has 200,000 to 250,000 distinct CDR3 sequences; approximately 8% are singletons. Here the sequenced sample was PBMCs, mostly from graft donor cells, taken 180 days after TCRalphabeta/CD19-depleted stem cell transplant. The receptors were sampled from a male patient between 10 and 17 years old who had a stem cell transplant for acute lymphoblastic leukemia, so the T cells may come from the graft donor. CDR3s include the opening cysteine and the closing phenylalanine or tryptophan. The order of the fields is CDR3 length, clone size, V gene, D gene, J gene, CDR3 protein, CDR3 DNA. D genes are given only for firm matches. Size tells how often a clone was seen (once, few, many) or the class of an expanded clone, and some rows leave it out.

15	many	TRBV11-2	NA	TRBJ2-1	CASSFSPSSYNEQFF	TGTGCCAGCAGCTTTTCTCCGAGCTCCTACAATGAGCAGTTCTTC
15	many	TRBV9	NA	TRBJ1-6	CASSVAEGVGSPLHF	TGTGCCAGCAGCGTAGCAGAGGGGGTAGGTTCACCCCTCCACTTT
13	many	TRBV11-1	NA	TRBJ2-1	CASTLTLRDEQFF	TGTGCCAGCACCCTAACCTTAAGGGATGAGCAGTTCTTC
16	many	TRBV20-1	NA	TRBJ2-7	CSARDPSPGHFYEQYF	TGCAGTGCTAGAGATCCTTCCCCGGGACACTTCTACGAGCAGTACTTC
15	many	TRBV28	NA	TRBJ2-6	CASSPLPTGANVLTF	TGTGCCAGCAGTCCCCTCCCCACTGGGGCCAACGTCCTGACTTTC
17	many	TRBV5-1	TRBD1	TRBJ1-4	CASSLWKGGRGREKLFF	TGCGCCAGCAGCTTGTGGAAGGGGGGCAGGGGGCGCGAAAAACTGTTTTTT
20	NA	TRBV4-3	NA	TRBJ2-5	CASSHGSTIEIRDLQETQYF	TGCGCCAGCAGCCATGGTTCAACCATAGAGATCCGGGACTTGCAAGAGACCCAGTACTTC
14	many	TRBV12-3/TRBV12-4	NA	TRBJ1-2	CASSLGLRGYGYTF	TGTGCCAGCAGTTTGGGACTTCGGGGCTATGGCTACACCTTC
15	many	TRBV15	TRBD1	TRBJ2-3	CATSIRDSSSDTQYF	TGTGCCACCAGCATACGGGACAGTTCCTCAGATACGCAGTATTTT
13	many	TRBV7-8	NA	TRBJ2-7	CASRGPLDPGWYF	TGTGCCAGCAGAGGACCCTTAGACCCCGGGTGGTACTTC
15	many	TRBV5-6	TRBD1	TRBJ2-7	CASSPPHRGPYEQYF	TGTGCCAGCAGCCCCCCGCACAGGGGTCCCTACGAGCAGTACTTC
16	many	TRBV27	NA	TRBJ2-7	CASSLFSRGTDYEQYF	TGTGCCAGCAGTTTATTTTCTCGGGGGACCGACTACGAGCAGTACTTC
12	many	TRBV4-3	NA	TRBJ1-1	CASSRDRTEAFF	TGCGCCAGCAGCCGGGACCGCACTGAAGCTTTCTTT
14	many	TRBV6-2/TRBV6-3	TRBD1	TRBJ1-5	CASSAAGGREPQHF	TGTGCCAGCAGTGCCGCAGGGGGTAGGGAGCCCCAGCATTTT
16	few	TRBV6-5	NA	TRBJ2-6	CASSYSSVSGANVLTF	TGTGCCAGCAGTTACTCCTCCGTCTCTGGGGCCAACGTCCTGACTTTC
15	many	TRBV7-2	NA	TRBJ2-7	CASSLFGNSDYEQYF	TGTGCCAGCAGCTTATTCGGGAATAGTGACTACGAGCAGTACTTC
17	many	TRBV11-2	NA	TRBJ2-3	CASSLMPWGNRVDTQYF	TGTGCCAGCAGCTTAATGCCTTGGGGAAATCGGGTAGATACGCAGTATTTT
14	many	TRBV4-2	NA	TRBJ2-7	CASSQDPSLGEQYF	TGTGCCAGCAGCCAAGATCCGTCCCTAGGCGAGCAGTACTTC
16	many	TRBV4-2	TRBD2	TRBJ2-1	CASSQADGGRRNEQFF	TGTGCCAGCAGCCAAGCAGACGGCGGGAGGCGGAATGAGCAGTTCTTC
13	few	TRBV11-3	NA	TRBJ2-5	CASSLDPWETQYF	TGTGCCAGCAGCTTAGATCCCTGGGAGACCCAGTACTTC
19	many	TRBV9	TRBD2	TRBJ2-5	CASSVATGGWTSEQETQYF	TGTGCCAGCAGCGTAGCTACGGGAGGATGGACTAGCGAACAAGAGACCCAGTACTTC
16	few	TRBV19	TRBD2	TRBJ2-1	CARLSGSLLSYNEQFF	TGTGCCAGACTGAGCGGGAGCCTCCTTTCCTACAATGAGCAGTTCTTC
16	many	TRBV19	TRBD1	TRBJ2-2	CASTTLGGRGTGELFF	TGTGCCAGTACCACGCTAGGGGGCCGGGGCACCGGGGAGCTGTTTTTT
16	many	TRBV7-8	NA	TRBJ1-2	CASSRRWDTDNYGYTF	TGTGCCAGCAGCCGACGCTGGGACACCGATAACTATGGCTACACCTTC
17	many	TRBV27	NA	TRBJ2-1	CASTPFPGVSSYNEQFF	TGTGCCAGCACTCCTTTCCCCGGGGTGAGCTCCTACAATGAGCAGTTCTTC
13	many	TRBV4-2	NA	TRBJ1-4	CASSQTLDEKLFF	TGTGCCAGCAGCCAGACCCTGGATGAAAAACTGTTTTTT
14	many	TRBV20-1	TRBD2	TRBJ2-1	CSTPTSGSNNEQFF	TGCAGTACACCAACTAGCGGGAGTAACAATGAGCAGTTCTTC
14	many	TRBV7-9	TRBD1	TRBJ2-3	CASSSGTGGNTQYF	TGTGCCAGCAGCTCCGGGACAGGGGGAAATACGCAGTATTTT
13	many	TRBV28	NA	TRBJ2-3	CASSFLLTDTQYF	TGTGCCAGCAGTTTTCTCCTCACAGATACGCAGTATTTT
14	many	TRBV7-9	TRBD1	TRBJ2-7	CASSSLTGLYEQYF	TGTGCCAGCAGTTCCCTGACAGGGCTCTACGAGCAGTACTTC
13	NA	TRBV7-3	NA	TRBJ1-1	CASSLRRGAQAFF	TGTGCCAGCAGCTTACGGCGGGGGGCGCAGGCTTTCTTT
14	NA	TRBV27	TRBD2	TRBJ2-7	CASSRAGGSNEQYF	TGTGCCAGCTCCCGGGCCGGGGGGAGTAACGAGCAGTACTTC
17	many	TRBV6-5	TRBD1	TRBJ1-4	CASSYRQGVGINEKLFF	TGTGCCAGCAGTTACAGACAGGGAGTAGGGATAAATGAAAAACTGTTTTTT
13	many	TRBV28	TRBD1	TRBJ2-3	CASNPQGRDTQYF	TGTGCCAGCAATCCACAGGGGCGGGATACGCAGTATTTT
14	many	TRBV10-3	NA	TRBJ1-3	CAISVGSSGNTIYF	TGTGCCATCAGTGTGGGTAGCTCTGGAAACACCATATATTTT
16	many	TRBV25-1	TRBD1	TRBJ2-5	CASSSWTGSVSETQYF	TGTGCCAGCAGTTCCTGGACAGGGAGCGTCTCGGAGACCCAGTACTTC
14	many	TRBV11-2	NA	TRBJ2-7	CASSVQGPPYEQYF	TGTGCCAGCAGCGTGCAGGGGCCACCCTACGAGCAGTACTTC